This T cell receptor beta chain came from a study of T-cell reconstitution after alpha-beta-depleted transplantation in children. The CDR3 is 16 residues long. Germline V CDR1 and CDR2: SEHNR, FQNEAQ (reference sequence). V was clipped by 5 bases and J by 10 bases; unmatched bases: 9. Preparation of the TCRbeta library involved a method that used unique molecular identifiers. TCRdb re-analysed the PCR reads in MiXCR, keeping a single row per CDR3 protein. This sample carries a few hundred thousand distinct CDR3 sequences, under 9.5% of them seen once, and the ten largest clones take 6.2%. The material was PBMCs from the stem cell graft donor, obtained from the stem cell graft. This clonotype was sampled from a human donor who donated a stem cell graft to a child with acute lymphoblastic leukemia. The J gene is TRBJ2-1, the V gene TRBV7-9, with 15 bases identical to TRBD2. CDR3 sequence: CASSPGLAGGPGEQFF. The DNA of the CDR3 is TGTGCCAGCAGCCCCGGACTAGCGGGGGGGCCCGGCGAGCAGTTCTTC. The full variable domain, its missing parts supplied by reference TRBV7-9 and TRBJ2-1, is DTGVSQNPRHKITKRGQNVTFRCDPISEHNRLYWYRQTLGQGPEFLTYFQNEAQLEKSRLLSDRFSAERPKGSFSTLEIQRTEQGDSAMYLCASSPGLAGGPGEQFFGPGTRLTVL.